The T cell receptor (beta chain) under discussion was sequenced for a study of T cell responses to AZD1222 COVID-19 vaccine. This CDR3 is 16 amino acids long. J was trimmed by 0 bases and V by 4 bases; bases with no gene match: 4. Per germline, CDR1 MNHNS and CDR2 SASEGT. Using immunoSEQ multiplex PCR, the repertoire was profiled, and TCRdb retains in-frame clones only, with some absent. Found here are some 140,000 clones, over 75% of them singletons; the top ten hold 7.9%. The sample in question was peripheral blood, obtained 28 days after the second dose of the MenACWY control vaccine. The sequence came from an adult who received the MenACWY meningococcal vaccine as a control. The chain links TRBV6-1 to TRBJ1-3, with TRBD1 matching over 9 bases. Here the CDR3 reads CASSVTGGRSGNTIYF. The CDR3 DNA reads TGTGCCAGCAGTGTTACAGGGGGCCGCTCTGGAAACACCATATATTTT.